The 27 T cell receptor beta chains reported below all come from one sample, sequenced in a study of blood T cell repertoires in COVID-19. The repertoire was sequenced with immunoSEQ multiplex PCR; TCRdb's copy has only in-frame clones and lacks some. The data hold roughly 230,000 clones, with about 88% observed a single time. The sample taken for sequencing was peripheral blood. The receptors derive from a man between 40 and 49 years old with acute or convalescent COVID-19.

The chain uses TRBV5-5 and TRBJ1-3, with 7 nucleotides matching TRBD1. Unmatched junction bases numbered 7, after V lost 4 bases and J lost 3 bases. Germline CDR1 SGHKS, CDR2 YYEKEE (reference sequence). This CDR3 has 15 residues. The CDR3 DNA is TGTGCCAGCAGCACAGAAGGGGGCCTTGGAAACACCATATATTTT. It is translated as CASSTEGGLGNTIYF. The entire variable domain, with the rest obtained from reference TRBV5-5 and TRBJ1-3, is as follows: DAGVTQSPTHLIKTRGQQVTLRCSPISGHKSVSWYQQVLGQGPQFIFQYYEKEERGRGNFPDRFSARQFPNYSSELNVNALLLGDSALYLCASSTEGGLGNTIYFGEGSWLTVV.

This clone was observed a few times. The junction departs from the called germline gene at one end, perhaps through a read error. The rearrangement links TRBV7-7 to TRBJ2-1, with 8 bases fitting TRBD2. Looked up from germline, CDR1 is SSHAT and CDR2 is FNYEAQ (reference sequence). CDR3 length: 14 amino acids. The CDR3 here is CASSSTSGGGEQFF. The CDR3, as DNA: TGTGCTAGCAGCTCAACAAGCGGGGGCGGGGAGCAGTTCTTC.

The chain is built from TRBV6-2 or TRBV6-3 and TRBJ1-1; D is unclear. Deletions cut 5 bases from V and 5 bases from J, with 12 bases between. This CDR3 has 13 amino acids. In germline, CDR1 is MNHEY, CDR2 SVGEGT. CDR3 sequence (DNA): TGTGCCAGCAGTCACCGGAGAGAAACTGAAGCTTTCTTT. It translates to CASSHRRETEAFF.

V and J are TRBV29-1 and TRBJ1-2, with a possible D match to TRBD1 (5 bases). Trimming pared 2 bases from V and 7 bases from J, leaving 11 bases between. This CDR3 contains 12 residues. Per germline, CDR1 SQVTM and CDR2 ANQGSEA. CDR3 nucleotides: TGCAGCGTTGAATCAACAGGAGCTGGCTACACCTTC. Protein sequence: CSVESTGAGYTF.

The rearrangement joins TRBV5-1 to TRBJ1-5; D gene unclear. Germline V gives CDR1 SGHRS, CDR2 YFSETQ. The CDR3 is 15 amino acids. Trimming took off 2 bases at V and 0 bases at J, with 9 bases between the two ends. This CDR3 is CASSLGDYSNQPQHF. CDR3 DNA sequence: TGCGCCAGCAGCTTAGGAGATTATAGCAATCAGCCCCAGCATTTT.

The chain is built from TRBV3-1 (or the pseudogene TRBV3-2) and TRBJ1-2, with a possible D match to TRBD1 (5 bases). The CDR3 length is 13 residues. Germline values: CDR1 LGHDT, CDR2 YNNKEL (reference sequence). V lost 0 bases and J 14 bases, leaving 16 bases between the germline ends. The chain's CDR3 is CASSQDVRDPCTF. The CDR3 DNA reads TGTGCCAGCAGCCAAGATGTGCGGGACCCGTGTACCTTC.

V is TRBV2 and J is TRBJ1-5; the match to TRBD1 covers 7 bases. This CDR3 region has 14 residues. Germline CDR1 reads SNHLY; CDR2 reads FYNNEI. The V segment lost 5 bases and the J segment 5 bases; nucleotides outside the gene matches: 6. Written as DNA, the CDR3 is TGTGCCAGCAGTTGGGACAGCACTTATCAGCCCCAGCATTTT. It codes for CASSWDSTYQPQHF.

To note about this clone: This may be a read error, as it is one base from a much larger clone. The chain joins TRBV7-9 to TRBJ1-3; D is unclear. Germline-derived CDR1 and CDR2 are SEHNR and FQNEAQ (reference sequence). Trimming removed 1 base at V and 4 bases at J, with 8 bases between. The CDR3 has 14 amino acids. The CDR3 loop is CASSLEGSGNTIYF. The CDR3 DNA sequence: TGTGCCAGCAGCTTAGAAGGGAGCGGAAACACCATATATTTT.

The genes are TRBV18 and TRBJ1-2, with D possibly matching TRBD1 (6 bases). CDR1 is KGHSH and CDR2 is LQKENI in the germline V gene. The CDR3 spans 16 residues. Between the trimmed V and J ends, which lost 4 bases and 8 bases, there was a span of 23 bases. The CDR3 is CASSQVISDSSAGYTF. CDR3 DNA sequence: TGTGCCAGCTCACAGGTGATTTCGGACAGCTCGGCGGGCTACACCTTC.

This clone was recorded a few times. This sequence joins TRBV28 and TRBJ1-2, with 7 nucleotides matching TRBD1. V trimming: 5 bases; J trimming: 2 bases; junction bases outside the gene matches: 11. In germline, CDR1 is MDHEN, CDR2 SYDVKM. The CDR3 length is 16 residues. As DNA, the CDR3 is TGTGCCAGCAGTCCGACCCAGGGGACAGCCAACTATGGCTACACCTTC. Its translation is CASSPTQGTANYGYTF.

The rearrangement links TRBV24-1 to TRBJ2-6, with 7 bases matching TRBD1. The trim removed 10 bases at V and 2 bases at J, leaving 4 bases unmatched. The CDR3 length is 14 residues. The V gene's germline CDR1 is KGHDR and CDR2 SFDVKD. The CDR3 protein is CATSQGAGANVLTF. The CDR3 bases are TGTGCCACGAGCCAGGGGGCTGGGGCCAACGTCCTGACTTTC.

The rearrangement links TRBV18 to TRBJ2-3; TRBD2 might be the D (6 bases). The germline V gene has CDR1 KGHSH and CDR2 LQKENI. CDR3 length: 13 residues. Deletions cut 3 bases from V and 10 bases from J, with 14 bases between. CDR3 bases: TGTGCCAGCTCACCCAGGGAGGTGGATCCGCAGTATTTT. As protein: CASSPREVDPQYF.

In this sample, this clone turned up once. The chain couples TRBV28 to TRBJ1-6; D ambiguous. There are 14 residues in the CDR3. CDR1 MDHEN and CDR2 SYDVKM come from the germline V gene. The V and J ends lost 6 bases and 1 base respectively, with 7 bases between them. The DNA of the CDR3 is TGTGCCAGCAGAGAGGAGTCCTATAATTCACCCCTCCACTTT. It specifies CASREESYNSPLHF.

The chain recombines TRBV5-6 with TRBJ2-7; 7 positions match TRBD1. CDR1 is SGHDT and CDR2 is YYEEEE in the germline V gene. J was trimmed by 2 bases and V by 4 bases; bases with no gene match: 3. The CDR3 loop spans 13 amino acids. The CDR3 region is CASSHGTAYEQYF. The CDR3, as DNA: TGTGCCAGCAGCCATGGGACAGCCTACGAGCAGTACTTC. Filled out from reference TRBV5-6 and TRBJ2-7, the complete variable domain reads DAGVTQSPTHLIKTRGQQVTLRCSPKSGHDTVSWYQQALGQGPQFIFQYYEEEERQRGNFPDRFSGHQFPNYSSELNVNALLLGDSALYLCASSHGTAYEQYFGPGTRLTVT.

In its sample, this clone was seen a few times. The chain has TRBV2 and TRBJ1-1, with TRBD1 matching over 11 bases. This CDR3 is 14 amino acids long. Germline V gene sequence: CDR1 SNHLY, CDR2 FYNNEI. V was clipped by 6 bases and J by 11 bases; unmatched bases: 11. DNA for the CDR3: TGTGCCAGCAGGGCGGACAGGGGGCGGGCCGCCGCTTTCTTT. It translates to CASRADRGRAAAFF.

The genes are TRBV30 and TRBJ2-7, with D unclear. The CDR3 is made up of 13 amino acids. The germline CDR1 and CDR2 sequences are GTSNPN and SVGIG (reference sequence). The ends were cut back, 0 bases at V and 5 bases at J, with 11 bases in the middle. Here the CDR3 DNA reads TGTGCCTGGAGTGTTAGCCCTCCGGACGAGCAGTACTTC. Translated: CAWSVSPPDEQYF. The full variable domain, its missing parts supplied by reference TRBV30 and TRBJ2-7, is SQTIHQWPATLVQPVGSPLSLECTVEGTSNPNLYWYRQAAGRGLQLLFYSVGIGQISSEVPQNLSASRPQDRQFILSSKKLLLSDSGFYLCAWSVSPPDEQYFGPGTRLTVT.

The chain couples TRBV6-5 to TRBJ1-6; 8 bases fit TRBD1. V was clipped by 0 bases and J by 7 bases; unmatched bases: 2. This CDR3 spans 15 amino acids. The germline V gene encodes CDR1 MNHEY and CDR2 SVGAGI. CDR3 sequence (DNA): TGTGCCAGCAGTTACTCGACAGGGGCCAATTCACCCCTCCACTTT. It translates to CASSYSTGANSPLHF.

This rearrangement joins TRBV6-5 to TRBJ1-2; 9 bases are shared with TRBD1. The J segment lost 4 bases and the V segment lost 0 bases, leaving 0 bases of the junction unmatched. The germline V gene encodes CDR1 MNHEY and CDR2 SVGAGI. The CDR3 has 14 amino acids. The CDR3 bases are TGTGCCAGCAGTTACTCGGACAGGGGCTATGGCTACACCTTC. This translates into CASSYSDRGYGYTF.

The chain employs TRBV6-5 and TRBJ1-2; D possibly corresponds to TRBD1 (6 bases). The CDR3 is made up of 12 amino acids. Germline loops: CDR1 MNHEY, CDR2 SVGAGI. Trimming took off 6 bases at V and 8 bases at J, with 13 bases between the two ends. The CDR3 sequence: CASSQRGGGYTF. Here the CDR3 DNA reads TGTGCCAGCAGCCAACGGGGGGGCGGCTACACCTTC.

This chain connects TRBV11-2 to TRBJ2-3; 9 bases fit TRBD1. Germline CDR1 SGHAT, CDR2 FQNNGV. The junction had 10 bases not matched to a gene; V was cut back by 6 bases and J by 6 bases. This CDR3 spans 15 amino acids. CDR3: CASRAPGTGRDTQYF. The CDR3 nucleotides read TGTGCCAGCAGGGCTCCCGGGACAGGGAGGGATACGCAGTATTTT.

This clone was recorded only once. This chain links TRBV19 with TRBJ1-2; D remains unclear. CDR1 LNHDA and CDR2 SQIVND come from the germline V gene (reference sequence). Trimming cost V 10 bases and J 3 bases, with 9 bases left between them. CDR3 length equals 11 residues. CDR3 DNA: TGTGCCACCCGGGTGGACTATGGCTACACCTTC. This sequence encodes CATRVDYGYTF. Filled out from reference TRBV19 and TRBJ1-2, the complete variable domain reads DGGITQSPKYLFRKEGQNVTLSCEQNLNHDAMYWYRQDPGQGLRLIYYSQIVNDFQKGDIAEGYSVSREKKESFPLTVTSAQKNPTAFYLCATRVDYGYTFGSGTRLTVV.

This chain uses TRBV5-5 with TRBJ1-2, with a possible D match to TRBD1 (5 bases). The CDR3 covers 14 residues. Germline V lookup: CDR1 SGHKS, CDR2 YYEKEE (reference sequence). V was clipped by 6 bases and J by 4 bases, with 16 bases between them. The DNA of the CDR3 is TGTGCCAGCACCGTACCCGGGACTAGCTATGGCTACACCTTC. It yields the protein CASTVPGTSYGYTF. Full variable domain (remainder filled in from reference TRBV5-5 and TRBJ1-2): DAGVTQSPTHLIKTRGQQVTLRCSPISGHKSVSWYQQVLGQGPQFIFQYYEKEERGRGNFPDRFSARQFPNYSSELNVNALLLGDSALYLCASTVPGTSYGYTFGSGTRLTVV.

The count of this clone is one. The CDR3 sequence: CASSFRGAAEAFF. The CDR3 coding sequence is TGTGCCAGCAGCTTCAGGGGAGCGGCTGAAGCTTTCTTT. This chain connects TRBV7-3 to TRBJ1-1; D is perhaps TRBD1 (6 bases). Per the germline V gene, CDR1 is SGHTA and CDR2 is FQGTGA. The CDR3 sequence is 13 residues long. Trimming cost V 3 bases and J 6 bases, with 11 bases left between them.

The rearrangement joins TRBV2 to TRBJ1-3; D may be TRBD1 (6 bases). CDR3 length: 14 residues. Trimming took off 5 bases at V and 2 bases at J, with 10 bases between the two ends. CDR1 and CDR2 from the germline V gene are SNHLY and FYNNEI. The CDR3 is CASSTGSPGNTIYF. For the CDR3, the DNA is TGTGCCAGCAGTACAGGGTCCCCTGGAAACACCATATATTTT.

This clone appeared a single time. J is TRBJ2-1 and V is TRBV7-8; 10 nucleotides line up with TRBD2. There are 18 residues in the CDR3. V lost 8 bases and J lost 0; bases outside the gene matches: 13. Germline V gene sequence: CDR1 SGHVS, CDR2 FQNEAQ. This CDR3 is CASAPGLALKSSYNEQFF. In nucleotides, the CDR3 is TGTGCCAGCGCTCCGGGACTAGCGCTTAAGAGCTCCTACAATGAGCAGTTCTTC.

The chain recombines TRBV7-9 with TRBJ2-3, with 7 nucleotides matching TRBD1. V was clipped by 5 bases and J by 3 bases; unmatched bases: 11. The germline gives CDR1 SEHNR, CDR2 FQNEAQ (reference sequence). The CDR3 covers 16 residues. The CDR3 loop reads CASSRKGGEGTDTQYF. CDR3 in DNA: TGTGCCAGCAGCAGAAAAGGGGGCGAAGGGACAGATACGCAGTATTTT.

V and J are TRBV3-1 (or the pseudogene TRBV3-2) and TRBJ2-1; D is unresolved. The germline V gene has CDR1 LGHDT and CDR2 YNNKEL (reference sequence). Deletions cut 0 bases from V and 3 bases from J, with 6 bases between. The CDR3 loop spans 14 amino acids. The CDR3 DNA reads TGTGCCAGCAGCCAAGATCTAGGCTACAATGAGCAGTTCTTC. Its translation: CASSQDLGYNEQFF.